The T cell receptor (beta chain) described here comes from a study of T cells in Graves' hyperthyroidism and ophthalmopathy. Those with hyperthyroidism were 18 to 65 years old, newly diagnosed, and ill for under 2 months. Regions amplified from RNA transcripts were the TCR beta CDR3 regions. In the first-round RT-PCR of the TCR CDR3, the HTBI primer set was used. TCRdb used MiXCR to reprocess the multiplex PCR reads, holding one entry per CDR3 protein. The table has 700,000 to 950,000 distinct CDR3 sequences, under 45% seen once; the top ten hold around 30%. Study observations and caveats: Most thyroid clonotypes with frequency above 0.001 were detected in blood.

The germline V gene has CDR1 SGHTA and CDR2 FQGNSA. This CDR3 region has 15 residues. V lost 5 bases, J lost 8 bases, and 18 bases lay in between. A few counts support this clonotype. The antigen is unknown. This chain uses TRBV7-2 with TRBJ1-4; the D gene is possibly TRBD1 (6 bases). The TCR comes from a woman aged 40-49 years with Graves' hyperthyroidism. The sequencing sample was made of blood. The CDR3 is CASSPVGGALEKLFF. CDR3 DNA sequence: TGTGCCAGCAGCCCCGTCGGGGGGGCACTAGAAAAACTGTTTTTT.